This paragraph covers one T cell receptor beta chain sequence. Germline CDR1 reads DFQATT; CDR2 reads SNEGSKA (reference sequence). The CDR3 runs 13 residues. Trimming took off 4 bases at V and 1 base at J, with 8 bases between the two ends. How the authors handled the data: Reference gene primers were amplified, and this amplification served to estimate nucleated cell counts. Measured with immunoSEQ multiplex PCR; TCRdb has only the in-frame clones, and not every one. V and J calls and clone size follow that table, whereas D and trimming were derived from the DNA. The profile shows 140,000 or so clones, roughly 89% of them singletons. The data derive from a study of blood T cell repertoires in COVID-19. As for the study in general: COVID-19 samples, acute and convalescent, were from the United States, Italy and Spain. Nucleic acid was either cDNA or gDNA, and it came from T cells, B-cell-depleted T cells, or PBMCs.

The chain joins TRBV20-1 to TRBJ1-3, with D possibly matching TRBD1 (5 bases). This clonotype was obtained from a human donor in a cohort sampled during active COVID-19. Sequencing input: peripheral blood. As DNA, the CDR3 is TGCAGTGCTACTGACAGATCTGGAAACACCATATATTTT. Translation gives CSATDRSGNTIYF.